These 28 T cell receptor beta chains originate from one sample sequenced in a study of human T cells and chemical hapten exposure. Time point here: patch test 1, 2 weeks after DPC sensitization. Treatment in this sample: therapeutic diphenylcyclopropenone sensitization with weekly scalp DPC. TCRdb re-analysed the RACE reads in MiXCR, keeping a single row per CDR3 protein. The repertoire includes around 76,000 distinct CDR3 sequences, approximately 12% of them detected once, and about 3.7% sits in the top ten. The material sequenced was whole blood, taken in connection with sensitization to the hapten diphenylcyclopropenone (DPC). These receptors all come from a woman in her sixties with alopecia areata. Some clones in this sample may be carry-over from other donors' samples.

Only a few counts were recorded for this clonotype. The V gene is TRBV2, the J gene TRBJ2-5; TRBD1 aligns across 8 bases. V lost 5 bases to trimming and J lost 4 bases; unmatched junction nucleotides: 9. Germline CDR1 is SNHLY and CDR2 is FYNNEI. The CDR3 covers 15 residues. Written as DNA, the CDR3 is TGTGCCAGCAGTAGTGGACAGGGTCAGGGAGAGACCCAGTACTTC. It translates to CASSSGQGQGETQYF. Supplemented by reference TRBV2 and TRBJ2-5, the full variable domain reads EPEVTQTPSHQVTQMGQEVILRCVPISNHLYFYWYRQILGQKVEFLVSFYNNEISEKSEIFDDQFSVERPDGSNFTLKIRSTKLEDSAMYFCASSSGQGQGETQYFGPGTRLLVL.

In this sample, this clonotype turned up a few times. This chain connects TRBV7-2 to TRBJ2-5, with a possible D match to TRBD2 (7 bases). Trimming left V 3 bases short and J 5 bases short, with 13 bases between. Germline CDR1 and CDR2: SGHTA and FQGNSA. This CDR3 spans 14 amino acids. CDR3 coding DNA: TGTGCCAGCAGCTTGGGGGGGCTGGTGGAGACCCAGTACTTC. Translated: CASSLGGLVETQYF.

This clonotype was picked up a small number of times. The rearrangement joins TRBV12-3 or TRBV12-4 to TRBJ1-5; D remains unclear. The CDR3 sequence is 14 residues long. Trimming took off 1 base at V and 6 bases at J, with 10 bases between the two ends. DNA of the CDR3: TGTGCCAGCAGTTTAGGCGCCGGCAGTCAGCCCCAGCATTTT. Its protein is CASSLGAGSQPQHF.

This clonotype showed up just a few times. J is TRBJ1-3 and V is TRBV12-3 or TRBV12-4, with D uncertain. The CDR3 has 16 residues. V lost 7 bases, J lost 0 bases, and 16 bases lay in between. The CDR3 DNA reads as TGTGCCAGCACCCTTGGACGGCCCAGCTCTGGAAACACCATATATTTT. Its protein is CASTLGRPSSGNTIYF.

This clonotype was seen a few times. This rearrangement joins TRBV5-1 to TRBJ2-3; D is ambiguous. Germline CDR1 reads SGHRS; CDR2 reads YFSETQ. V gave up 3 bases and J gave up 4 bases, with 6 bases separating them. The CDR3 is 12 amino acids. The CDR3 reads CASSSTADTQYF. The CDR3 nucleotides read TGCGCCAGCAGCTCAACAGCAGATACGCAGTATTTT.

This clonotype was counted between two and nine times. The chain combines TRBV12-3 or TRBV12-4 with TRBJ2-7, with 8 bases identical to TRBD1. The CDR3 runs 15 residues. The J segment lost 1 base and the V segment lost 7 bases, leaving 9 bases of the junction unmatched. CDR3 loop: CASTRPGTGSYEQYF. The CDR3, as DNA: TGTGCCAGCACAAGACCCGGGACAGGATCCTACGAGCAGTACTTC.

This clonotype appeared many times. The chain links TRBV6-2 or TRBV6-3 to TRBJ2-7; the D gene is possibly TRBD2 (7 bases). Germline CDR1 and CDR2: MNHEY and SVGEGT. V gave up 4 bases and J gave up 3 bases, with 19 bases separating them. The CDR3 sequence is 16 residues long. Written as DNA, the CDR3 is TGTGCCAGCAGTTCTCCACTGAGGGGGGGGCGCTACGAGCAGTACTTC. Translated, it gives CASSSPLRGGRYEQYF.

The chain employs TRBV9 and TRBJ2-7, with 9 bases identical to TRBD2. CDR1 and CDR2 from the germline V gene are SGDLS and YYNGEE. Trimming at V came to 4 bases and at J to 7 bases, leaving 12 bases not matched to a gene. CDR3 size: 15 residues. CDR3 in amino acids: CASSPARTSAWEQYF. In nucleotides, the CDR3 is TGTGCCAGCAGCCCCGCCCGGACTAGCGCGTGGGAGCAGTACTTC.

The CDR3 DNA reads TGTGCCAGCTCCCTTTCTTTGGCGGATGGCGGGACCCAGTACTTC. Translated, it gives CASSLSLADGGTQYF. J is TRBJ2-5 and V is TRBV18; no clear D gene. The germline gives CDR1 KGHSH, CDR2 LQKENI. V dropped 6 bases and J dropped 7 bases, with 21 bases sitting between them. CDR3 length equals 15 residues.

The rearrangement joins TRBV30 to TRBJ2-6; 8 nucleotides line up with TRBD1. The CDR3 consists of 14 residues. After removal of 6 bases from V and 3 bases from J, the junction contained 4 bases not matched to a gene. CDR1 and CDR2 (germline): GTSNPN, SVGIG (reference sequence). CDR3 protein: CACGTGHGANVLTF. The CDR3 coding sequence is TGTGCCTGTGGGACAGGCCATGGGGCCAACGTCCTGACTTTC.

The CDR3 nucleotides read TGTGCCAGCAGCTTAGCCCTAAAGGGGACCGCTTGGAGAAACATTCAGTACTTC. Its translation is CASSLALKGTAWRNIQYF. The chain carries TRBV11-2 and TRBJ2-4; D may correspond to TRBD1 or TRBD2 (5 bases each). The CDR3 has 18 residues. V was pared by 1 base and J by 6 bases, with 22 bases between. Germline V CDR1 and CDR2: SGHAT, FQNNGV. Combining the CDR3 with reference TRBV11-2 and TRBJ2-4 gives the whole variable domain EAGVAQSPRYKIIEKRQSVAFWCNPISGHATLYWYQQILGQGPKLLIQFQNNGVVDDSQLPKDRFSAERLKGVDSTLKIQPAKLEDSAVYLCASSLALKGTAWRNIQYFGAGTRLSVL.

At least ten counts were recorded for this clonotype. The chain recombines TRBV18 with TRBJ2-3; the D call may be TRBD1 or TRBD2 (5 bases each). V was trimmed by 2 bases and J by 5 bases, leaving 14 bases between them. Germline V CDR1 and CDR2: KGHSH, LQKENI. The CDR3 spans 15 residues. CDR3 sequence reads: CASSPMLVGGDTQYF. The DNA for the CDR3 is TGTGCCAGCTCACCAATGCTAGTTGGGGGAGATACGCAGTATTTT. The whole variable domain, remainder taken from reference TRBV18 and TRBJ2-3, is NAGVMQNPRHLVRRRGQEARLRCSPMKGHSHVYWYRQLPEEGLKFMVYLQKENIIDESGMPKERFSAEFPKEGPSILRIQQVVRGDSAAYFCASSPMLVGGDTQYFGPGTRLTVL.

This chain connects TRBV2 to TRBJ2-7; D perhaps matches TRBD1 (6 bases). Germline assignment: CDR1 SNHLY and CDR2 FYNNEI. Trimming shortened V by 6 bases and J by 4 bases, and 16 bases separated the two germline ends. The CDR3 is 14 amino acids. CDR3 sequence reads: CASSRQVKGYEQYF. The CDR3 coding sequence is TGTGCCAGCAGCCGACAGGTGAAGGGTTACGAGCAGTACTTC.

The chain recombines TRBV5-6 with TRBJ2-4; no clear D gene. This CDR3 is 14 amino acids long. Trimming shortened V by 0 bases and J by 4 bases, and 8 bases separated the two germline ends. The germline CDR1 and CDR2 sequences are SGHDT and YYEEEE. The CDR3 sequence is CASSLGTVKNIQYF. The CDR3 coding sequence is TGTGCCAGCAGCTTGGGCACGGTGAAAAACATTCAGTACTTC.

The chain employs TRBV3-1 and TRBJ2-5, with TRBD2 matching 7 bases. Trimming cost V 1 base and J 3 bases; bases outside gene matches: 8. Looked up from germline, CDR1 is LGHDT and CDR2 is YNNKEL (reference sequence). CDR3 length equals 16 residues. The CDR3 sequence: CASSQGPGGGEETQYF. CDR3 nucleotides: TGTGCCAGCAGCCAAGGCCCCGGCGGGGGTGAAGAGACCCAGTACTTC.

This clonotype was seen only a few times. The V gene is TRBV18, the J gene TRBJ1-4; tentative D call: TRBD1 (5 bases). The V end lost 2 bases, the J end lost 8 bases, and 15 bases lay between the germline ends. The germline CDR1 and CDR2 sequences are KGHSH and LQKENI. CDR3 length: 15 residues. In nucleotides, the CDR3 is TGTGCCAGCTCACCAGTACGGTACAGGTCGGAAAAACTGTTTTTT. It codes for CASSPVRYRSEKLFF. The whole variable domain, remainder taken from reference TRBV18 and TRBJ1-4, is NAGVMQNPRHLVRRRGQEARLRCSPMKGHSHVYWYRQLPEEGLKFMVYLQKENIIDESGMPKERFSAEFPKEGPSILRIQQVVRGDSAAYFCASSPVRYRSEKLFFGSGTQLSVL.

This clonotype has only a few counts. The V and J genes are TRBV5-6 and TRBJ1-5, with no clear D. V lost 1 base to trimming and J lost 1 base, with 12 bases between them. This CDR3 contains 16 residues. CDR1 and CDR2 (germline): SGHDT, YYEEEE. The chain's CDR3 is CASSLMSPRSNQPQHF. The CDR3 nucleotides read TGTGCCAGCAGCTTGATGTCCCCCCGGAGCAATCAGCCCCAGCATTTT.

This rearrangement joins TRBV27 to TRBJ1-4, with D uncertain. The germline V and J ends were trimmed by 2 bases and 7 bases, with 14 bases remaining between them. The CDR3 runs 15 residues. CDR1 MNHEY and CDR2 SMNVEV come from the germline V gene (reference sequence). CDR3 sequence reads: CASSLNYVSSEKLFF. The DNA for the CDR3 is TGTGCCAGCAGTTTAAATTACGTGTCCTCTGAAAAACTGTTTTTT.

This clonotype was detected a few times. This chain links TRBV19 with TRBJ1-4; D is undetermined. Trimming cost V 5 bases and J 5 bases, with 9 bases left between them. Germline V gives CDR1 LNHDA, CDR2 SQIVND (reference sequence). The CDR3 has 13 residues. For the CDR3, the DNA is TGTGCCAGTAGTGAATACAAGAATGAAAAACTGTTTTTT. Protein: CASSEYKNEKLFF.

This chain links TRBV4-1 with TRBJ2-7; D not resolved. Germline V gives CDR1 MGHRA, CDR2 YSYEKL. The CDR3 covers 17 residues. Trimming cost V 0 bases and J 0 bases, with 15 bases left between them. The CDR3 DNA is TGCGCCAGCAGCCAAGATGCGACTTCCTCCCACTCCTACGAGCAGTACTTC. It codes for CASSQDATSSHSYEQYF.

CDR3 nucleotide sequence: TGTGCCAGCATTCAATCGGGGGGTTATGGCTACACCTTC. Translation: CASIQSGGYGYTF. The chain uses TRBV12-3 or TRBV12-4 and TRBJ1-2, with D maybe TRBD1 (5 bases). The V gene lost 7 bases and the J gene lost 5 bases, with 14 bases spanning the gap. The CDR3 is made up of 13 amino acids.

Only a few counts were recorded for this clonotype. The chain recombines TRBV6-5 with TRBJ2-1; D is undetermined. The germline V gene has CDR1 MNHEY and CDR2 SVGAGI. This CDR3 is 16 amino acids long. Between the trimmed V and J ends, which lost 6 bases and 0 bases, there was a span of 15 bases. CDR3 residues: CASSRFRRASYNEQFF. CDR3 DNA sequence: TGTGCCAGCAGCCGATTCCGTCGAGCCTCCTACAATGAGCAGTTCTTC.

A few counts support this clonotype. V and J are TRBV4-2 and TRBJ2-5; 8 nucleotides line up with TRBD2. This CDR3 comprises 15 residues. The J segment lost 2 bases and the V segment lost 2 bases, leaving 4 bases of the junction unmatched. The germline V gene has CDR1 LGHNA and CDR2 YNFKEQ. CDR3: CASSQPERGQETQYF. In DNA, the CDR3 is TGTGCCAGCAGCCAACCGGAGCGGGGGCAAGAGACCCAGTACTTC.

This clonotype showed up many times. The V gene is TRBV29-1, the J gene TRBJ2-3; possible D gene TRBD2, 5 bases. The V end lost 4 bases, the J end lost 3 bases, and 11 bases lay between the germline ends. The CDR3 spans 13 residues. CDR1 SQVTM and CDR2 ANQGSEA come from the germline V gene. For the CDR3, the DNA is TGCAGCGTTGCCGACCGCGGGACAGATACGCAGTATTTT. Amino acids: CSVADRGTDTQYF.

This clonotype has at least ten counts. V usage is TRBV12-3 or TRBV12-4 and J usage is TRBJ1-1; 8 bases map to TRBD1. J was trimmed by 4 bases and V by 2 bases; bases with no gene match: 0. CDR3 length: 13 residues. Written as DNA, the CDR3 is TGTGCCAGCAGTTTACAGGGGGCCACTGAAGCTTTCTTT. Translation gives CASSLQGATEAFF.

The gene calls are TRBV19 and TRBJ1-5; no definite D call. Germline assignment: CDR1 LNHDA and CDR2 SQIVND (reference sequence). The CDR3 runs to 16 residues. V lost 2 bases and J 2 bases, leaving 13 bases between the germline ends. The CDR3 DNA follows: TGTGCCAGTAGTATAATGACGGGGATTGGCAATCAGCCCCAGCATTTT. Its translation is CASSIMTGIGNQPQHF.

There are many counts of this clonotype. A junction boundary mismatches the germline segment, possibly from a read error. The chain employs TRBV7-7 and TRBJ2-5, with 10 positions matching TRBD1. The CDR3 totals 12 residues. Germline loops: CDR1 SSHAT, CDR2 FNYEAQ (reference sequence). This chain's CDR3 is CASSYATGGLYF. CDR3 bases: TGTGCTAGCAGTTACGCGACAGGGGGCTTGTACTTC.

The CDR3 spells CASSELWGELFF. CDR3 sequence (DNA): TGCGCCAGCAGTGAGTTGTGGGGGGAGCTGTTTTTT. This chain joins TRBV10-2 and TRBJ2-2; no definite D call. Germline V gene lookup returns CDR1 WSHSY and CDR2 SAAADI. This CDR3 has 12 amino acids. The V and J ends lost 1 base and 8 bases respectively, with 5 bases between them.